The present entry profiles one T cell receptor (beta chain) with its context. Antigen specificity is unknown. This entry is derived from a study of T cell responses to AZD1222 COVID-19 vaccine. Study summary: Researchers grouped second doses given at about 4 or about 12 weeks into one pool. General study points: Spike-specific TCRs gained breadth and depth after people received two AZD1222 doses.

Repertoires were generated with immunoSEQ multiplex PCR, while TCRdb's copy carries only in-frame clones and drops some. The sample lists 85,000 to 130,000 clones, 85% to 90% occurring once. Trimming pared 0 bases from V and 5 bases from J, leaving 8 bases between. CDR1 and CDR2 (germline): SGHKS, YYEKEE (reference sequence). This CDR3 region has 14 residues. This specimen was peripheral blood, taken on day 0 of AZD1222 vaccination. This receptor was obtained from an adult in good health. The chain carries TRBV5-5 and TRBJ1-4; no definite D call. The CDR3 DNA reads TGTGCCAGCAGCTTGGTACTGATAAATGAAAAACTGTTTTTT. The encoded protein is CASSLVLINEKLFF.